This TCR beta chain was recovered during a study of T-cell reconstitution after alpha-beta-depleted transplantation in children. General observations from the study: Several hundred expanded graft clones reportedly were the source of alpha-beta T cells about two months after transplant. Once a year had passed after transplant, T-cell counts and diversity came mostly from newly produced T cells. Recipient T cells and thymic progenitors that survived gave rise to the high TCRbeta diversity observed at day 60 in some patients.

This clonotype has a single count. Its antigen remains unidentified. The conserved phenylalanine or tryptophan normally closing the CDR3 is absent here, so this likely arose from a read error. V was clipped by 7 bases and J by 2 bases, with 12 bases between them. The CDR3 sequence is 13 residues long. Looked up from germline, CDR1 is MDHEN and CDR2 is SYDVKM. The authors prepared the TCRbeta library with unique molecular identifiers. One entry per CDR3 protein results from TCRdb running MiXCR on the PCR reads. The data show around 960,000 distinct CDR3 sequences, about 31% seen once. V and J are TRBV28 and TRBJ2-7; D call uncertain. Material: PBMCs, mostly from graft donor cells, obtained 360 days after TCRalphabeta/CD19-depleted stem cell transplant. This TCR derives from a boy in the first two years of life who had a stem cell transplant for SCID, so the T cells may come from the graft donor. CDR3 sequence: CASTPTVPYEQYC. In nucleotides, the CDR3 is TGTGCCAGCACGCCGACCGTCCCCTACGAGCAGTACTGC.